Following are 11 T cell receptor beta chains from one sample sequenced in a study of blood T cell repertoires in COVID-19. Using immunoSEQ multiplex PCR, the repertoire was profiled, and TCRdb retains in-frame clones only, with some absent. The repertoire holds around 320,000 clones, with 90% as singletons. The sequenced material came from PBMCs or T cells enriched from blood (not recorded which). All receptors derive from a woman under 30 with acute COVID-19.

This clone appeared once. The chain links TRBV4-1 to TRBJ1-3; D is undetermined. The CDR3 is 15 amino acids. V was shortened by 0 bases and J by 2 bases, with 8 bases between the two germline ends. CDR1 is MGHRA, CDR2 YSYEKL, per germline. The CDR3 nucleotides are TGCGCCAGCAGCCAAGACGGAACAGCTGGAAACACCATATATTTT. This translates into CASSQDGTAGNTIYF.

The sample holds one count of this clone. The CDR3 nucleotides read TGCAGCGTGGGTCATGGACTAGCCTACTACAATGAGCAGTTCTTC. It encodes CSVGHGLAYYNEQFF. The chain links TRBV29-1 to TRBJ2-1, with TRBD2 matching 8 bases. Germline CDR1 reads SQVTM; CDR2 reads ANQGSEA. With V trimmed by 6 bases and J by 3 bases, 10 bases remained unmatched. The CDR3 has 15 amino acids.

This chain uses TRBV7-2 with TRBJ1-1, with no clear D. CDR3 length: 14 residues. The V end was cut by 3 bases, the J end by 0 bases, with 8 bases between. CDR1 and CDR2 from the germline V gene are SGHTA and FQGNSA. DNA of the CDR3: TGTGCCAGCAGCTTCACAGCATTGAACACTGAAGCTTTCTTT. This codes for CASSFTALNTEAFF.

This clone was recorded only once. The rearrangement links TRBV6-5 to TRBJ1-1; perhaps TRBD1 as D (5 bases). V lost 6 bases and J 7 bases, leaving 15 bases between the germline ends. Germline-derived CDR1 and CDR2 are MNHEY and SVGAGI. There are 13 residues in the CDR3. The DNA for the CDR3 is TGTGCCAGCAGATGGGACGTGGGGGGTGAAGCTTTCTTT. Translating gives CASRWDVGGEAFF.

V gene TRBV5-6 combines with J gene TRBJ1-5; weak D call: TRBD1 (6 bases). Trimming took off 6 bases at V and 1 base at J, with 14 bases between the two ends. CDR1 SGHDT and CDR2 YYEEEE come from the germline V gene. The CDR3 extends over 15 amino acids. The CDR3 protein is CASNFQGTSNQPQHF. The DNA of the CDR3 is TGTGCCAGCAACTTCCAGGGGACCAGCAATCAGCCCCAGCATTTT.

The J gene is TRBJ2-1, the V gene TRBV29-1; 9 bases fit TRBD1. The CDR3 length is 13 residues. Germline CDR1 reads SQVTM; CDR2 reads ANQGSEA. With 5 bases clipped from V and 8 bases from J, the junction kept 7 bases outside the gene matches. CDR3 nucleotide sequence: TGCAGCGTTTGGGACAGGGAGGTCCATGAGCAGTTCTTC. Translating gives CSVWDREVHEQFF.

J is TRBJ2-1 and V is TRBV5-5; TRBD2 might be the D (5 bases). Germline loops: CDR1 SGHKS, CDR2 YYEKEE (reference sequence). The ends were cut back, 3 bases at V and 7 bases at J, with 17 bases in the middle. The CDR3 runs to 15 residues. CDR3 coding DNA: TGTGCCAGCAGCTGGAGGACGAGGGAAGGGAATGAGCAGTTCTTC. This encodes CASSWRTREGNEQFF.

This chain connects TRBV5-1 to TRBJ2-2, with D tentatively TRBD2 (5 bases). Germline V gene data show CDR1 as SGHRS and CDR2 as YFSETQ. The CDR3 spans 16 residues. V lost 5 bases, J lost 5 bases, and 19 bases lay in between. The CDR3 nucleotides read TGCGCCAGCAGGATTGGAAGTGGGAGAGGTACCGGGGAGCTGTTTTTT. This codes for CASRIGSGRGTGELFF.

This clone was seen only a few times. The rearrangement uses TRBV6-2 or TRBV6-3 and TRBJ1-2; TRBD1 agrees at 9 bases. Germline loops: CDR1 MNHEY, CDR2 SVGEGT. The CDR3 has 14 residues. V lost 5 bases to trimming and J lost 3 bases; unmatched junction nucleotides: 4. The CDR3 loop is CASSRGQGHYGYTF. Here the CDR3 DNA reads TGTGCCAGCAGTCGAGGACAGGGGCACTATGGCTACACCTTC.

J is TRBJ2-5 and V is TRBV27, with TRBD1 as a possible D gene (7 bases). The CDR3 contains 21 residues. Trimming removed 5 bases at V and 5 bases at J, with 36 bases between. The V gene's germline CDR1 is MNHEY and CDR2 SMNVEV (reference sequence). CDR3 sequence: CASSHKSGAGQILGRRETQYF. CDR3 nucleotides: TGTGCCAGCAGTCACAAGAGTGGGGCGGGACAGATTTTAGGGAGAAGGGAGACCCAGTACTTC.

This clone was counted a single time. This sequence joins TRBV10-1 and TRBJ2-1; 11 bases fit TRBD2. The V segment lost 3 bases and the J segment 7 bases; nucleotides outside the gene matches: 5. CDR1 and CDR2 (germline): WNHNN, SYGVQD (reference sequence). The CDR3 consists of 15 residues. This chain's CDR3 is CASSDGLAGRNEQFF. Here the CDR3 DNA reads TGCGCCAGCAGTGATGGACTAGCGGGTCGTAATGAGCAGTTCTTC.